This T cell receptor beta chain was identified in a study of glioma-infiltrating T cells after dendritic cell vaccination. Time point meaning: after dendritic cell vaccination, including at tumor progression/relapse. None of the glioblastoma patients had an isocitrate dehydrogenase mutation. The PCR used 60 V beta and 13 J beta primers. Clones were read by immunoSEQ multiplex PCR, and TCRdb kept only the in-frame ones, dropping some. This sample has approximately 110,000 clones, with around 87% found just once. Germline-derived CDR1 and CDR2 are LNHDA and SQIVND (reference sequence). CDR3 size: 15 residues. The V end was cut by 3 bases, the J end by 4 bases, with 12 bases between. This clone was counted a single time.

This specimen consisted of blood, obtained after dendritic cell vaccination. The sequence came from a human donor with glioblastoma. This chain uses TRBV19 with TRBJ1-4; D perhaps matches TRBD1 (5 bases). The CDR3 spells CASSIGRGINEKLFF. In DNA, the CDR3 is TGTGCCAGTAGTATTGGTAGGGGTATTAATGAAAAACTGTTTTTT.